One T cell receptor beta chain is described in this entry. The antigen is undetermined. This sample is drawn from a study of T cells in Graves' hyperthyroidism and ophthalmopathy. Study results and limitations: Ophthalmopathy prediction by the model preceded onset by a median approximately six months. A model using 13 V-J features told ophthalmopathy apart from stable hyperthyroidism.

Germline CDR1 and CDR2: LNHDA and SQIVND (reference sequence). The CDR3 is 17 amino acids. J lost 5 bases, V lost 5 bases, and 14 bases had no gene match. The source material, RNA transcripts, was used to amplify TCR beta CDR3 regions. During a first-round RT-PCR of the TCR CDR3, the HTBI primer set was used. TCRdb fed the multiplex PCR reads into MiXCR, producing one record per CDR3 protein. The top ten clones hold over 7.5% of a sample with 600,000 to 900,000 distinct CDR3 sequences, about 17% of them seen once. Fresh peripheral blood, approximately 9.7 ml, was the source of the PBMCs. The sequence was obtained from a man younger than 35 with Graves' hyperthyroidism. The sequenced sample consisted of blood. This chain uses TRBV19 with TRBJ2-1; 8 nucleotides line up with TRBD2. The CDR3: CASSDSSGRLPHNEQFF. CDR3 bases: TGTGCCAGTAGTGACTCTAGCGGGCGGCTCCCCCACAATGAGCAGTTCTTC.